This TCR beta chain was retrieved from a study of T cells in narcolepsy (dated by TCRdb to between 2017 and 2018). About the full investigation: The study enrolled patients with narcolepsy type 1 or type 2 (NT1, NT2) together with healthy control donors. The study sought autoreactive T cells targeting hypocretin neuron self-antigens (hypocretin, TRIB2) in narcolepsy patients, using TCR Vbeta sequencing to track clonotypes in blood and CSF.

General conclusions and limits of the study: Plots that compared CSF and blood CD4+ T cell clonotypes from the same patient highlighted HCRT-specific and TRIB2-specific autoreactive clonotypes. According to the report, autoreactive clonotypes were detected serially in the blood of the same patients and of different patients, but not in healthy controls. Certain blood memory CD4+ repertoires from patients and controls had no sequences that matched autoreactive T cell clones. Numbers of sequenced blood memory CD4+ clonotypes were comparable, averaging approximately 40,000 in patients and more than 30,000 in controls.

Receptors were amplified or captured by the immunoSEQ multiplex PCR assay. The table comes from immuneACCESS by way of TCRdb, which keeps in-frame sequences with V and J called. Part of the clones is missing from these tables; in studies checked, under half for an unresolved V gene and the rest for unknown reasons. The sample table records fewer than 40,000 clones; roughly three quarters of these occur just once. The top ten constitute 1.1% of the sample. For TCR Vbeta sequencing, memory CD4+ T cells were sorted ex vivo from the peripheral blood of narcolepsy patients and healthy controls. As concerns this clone: It lacks a known antigen. Base qualities are missing; no much larger clone stands one base away.

The CDR1 and CDR2 encoded by the germline V gene are MNHNS and SASEGT. The CDR3 spans 15 residues, from the cysteine through the phenylalanine. Of all the DNA, just the CDR3 is kept, 45 bases in frame from base 1. Compared with germline, V lacks 5 bases and J lacks 6 bases; bases without a gene match: 5. The sequence joins TRBV6-1 to TRBJ2-1, and TRBD2 matches 12 of the central bases. The sequenced sample consisted of CD45RA- memory CD4+ T cells from PBMCs. The sample's cell subset or site label, decoded: memory T cells sorted ex vivo from peripheral blood. The receptor was derived from a human donor with narcolepsy. CDR3 region: CASSKTSGSSNEQFF. At the DNA level, the sequence is TGTGCCAGCAGTAAGACTAGCGGGAGTTCCAATGAGCAGTTCTTC.